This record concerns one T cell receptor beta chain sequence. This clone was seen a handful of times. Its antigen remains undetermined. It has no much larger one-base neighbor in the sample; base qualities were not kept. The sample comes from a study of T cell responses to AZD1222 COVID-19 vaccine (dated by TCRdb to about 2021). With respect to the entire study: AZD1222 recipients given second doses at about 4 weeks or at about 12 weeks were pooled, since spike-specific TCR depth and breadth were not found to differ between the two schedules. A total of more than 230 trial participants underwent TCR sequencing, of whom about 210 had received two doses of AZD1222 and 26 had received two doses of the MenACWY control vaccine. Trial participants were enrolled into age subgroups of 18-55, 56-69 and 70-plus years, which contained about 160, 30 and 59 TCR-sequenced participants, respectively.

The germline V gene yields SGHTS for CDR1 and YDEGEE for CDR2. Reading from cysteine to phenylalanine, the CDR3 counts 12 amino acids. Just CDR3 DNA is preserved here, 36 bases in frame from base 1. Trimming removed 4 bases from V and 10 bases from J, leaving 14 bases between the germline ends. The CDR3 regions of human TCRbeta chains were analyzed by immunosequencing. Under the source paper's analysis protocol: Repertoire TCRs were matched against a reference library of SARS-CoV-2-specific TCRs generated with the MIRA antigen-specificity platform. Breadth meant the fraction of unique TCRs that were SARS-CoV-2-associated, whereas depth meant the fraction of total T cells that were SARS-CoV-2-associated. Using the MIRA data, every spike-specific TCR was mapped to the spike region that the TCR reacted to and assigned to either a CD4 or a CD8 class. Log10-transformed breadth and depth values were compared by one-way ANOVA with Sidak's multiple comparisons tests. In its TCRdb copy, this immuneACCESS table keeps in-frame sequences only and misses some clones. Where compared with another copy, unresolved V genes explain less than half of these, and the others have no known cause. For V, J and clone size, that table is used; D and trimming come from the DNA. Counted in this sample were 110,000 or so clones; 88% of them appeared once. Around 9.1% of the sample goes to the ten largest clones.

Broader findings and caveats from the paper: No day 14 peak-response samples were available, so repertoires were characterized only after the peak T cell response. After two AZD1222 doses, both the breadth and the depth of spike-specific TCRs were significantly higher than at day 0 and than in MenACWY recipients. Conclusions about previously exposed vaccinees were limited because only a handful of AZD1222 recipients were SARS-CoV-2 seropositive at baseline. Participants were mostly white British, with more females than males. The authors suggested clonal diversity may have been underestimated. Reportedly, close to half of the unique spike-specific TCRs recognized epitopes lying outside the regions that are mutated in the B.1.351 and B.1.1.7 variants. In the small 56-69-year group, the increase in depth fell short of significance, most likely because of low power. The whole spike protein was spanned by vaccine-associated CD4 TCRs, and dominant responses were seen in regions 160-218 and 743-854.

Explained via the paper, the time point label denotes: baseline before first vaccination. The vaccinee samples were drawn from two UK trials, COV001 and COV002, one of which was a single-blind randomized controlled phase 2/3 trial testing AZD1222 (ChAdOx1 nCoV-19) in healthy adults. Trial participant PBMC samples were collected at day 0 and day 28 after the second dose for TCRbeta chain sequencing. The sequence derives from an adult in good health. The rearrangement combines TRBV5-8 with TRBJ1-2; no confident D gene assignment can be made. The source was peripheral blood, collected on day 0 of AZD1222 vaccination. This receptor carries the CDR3 CASSPGVGAYTF. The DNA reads TGTGCCAGCAGCCCGGGCGTGGGAGCCTACACCTTC.